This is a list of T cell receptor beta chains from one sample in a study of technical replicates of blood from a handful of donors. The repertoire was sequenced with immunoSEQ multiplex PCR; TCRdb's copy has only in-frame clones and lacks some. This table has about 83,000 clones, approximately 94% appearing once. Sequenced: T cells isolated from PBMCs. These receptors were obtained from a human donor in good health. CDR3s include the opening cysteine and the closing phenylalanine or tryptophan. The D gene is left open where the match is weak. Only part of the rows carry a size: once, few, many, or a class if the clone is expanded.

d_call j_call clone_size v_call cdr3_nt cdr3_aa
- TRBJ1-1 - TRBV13 TGTGCCAGCGGAGAGCATAACGCTGAAGCTTTCTTT CASGEHNAEAFF
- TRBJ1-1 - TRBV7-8 TGTGCCAGCAGCCACACCCTGAACACTGAAGCTTTCTTT CASSHTLNTEAFF
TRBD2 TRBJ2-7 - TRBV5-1 TGCGCCAGCAGCTTGGCTGGGAGCGGGGGCGGGGAGCAGTACTTC CASSLAGSGGGEQYF
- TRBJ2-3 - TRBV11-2 TGTGCCAGCAGCCCAATATTTACTCACACAGATACGCAGTATTTT CASSPIFTHTDTQYF
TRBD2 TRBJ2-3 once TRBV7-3 TGTGCCAGCAGCTTACAGCGGGGGGGCGGTACGCAGTATTTT CASSLQRGGGTQYF
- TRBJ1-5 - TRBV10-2 TGCGCCAGCAATCCGGGGAGTAGCAATCAGCCCCAGCATTTT CASNPGSSNQPQHF
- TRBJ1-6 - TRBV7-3 TGTGCCAGCAGCTGGGCCAGTTCACCCCTCCACTTT CASSWASSPLHF
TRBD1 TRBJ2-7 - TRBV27 TGTGCCAGCAGTTTCCAGGGACAGTCCTACGAGCAGTACTTC CASSFQGQSYEQYF
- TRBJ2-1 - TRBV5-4 TGTGCCAGCAGCTCGGGGGGCGTCGACAATGAGCAGTTCTTC CASSSGGVDNEQFF
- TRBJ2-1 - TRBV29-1 TGCAGCGTGCGGAGTTGGAATGAGCAGTTCTTC CSVRSWNEQFF
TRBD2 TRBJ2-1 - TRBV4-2 TGTGCCAGCAGCCAAGAAGCGGGGGGTATCTCCTACAATGAGCAGTTCTTC CASSQEAGGISYNEQFF
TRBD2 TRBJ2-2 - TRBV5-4 TGTGCCAGCAGCTCTACTAGCGGGGAGAACACCGGGGAGCTGTTTTTT CASSSTSGENTGELFF
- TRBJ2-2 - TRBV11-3 TGTGCCAGCAGCCCCCAGACAGGAAAGACCGGGGAGCTGTTTTTT CASSPQTGKTGELFF
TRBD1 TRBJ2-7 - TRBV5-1 TGCGCCAGCAGCAAGACAGGGGGGTACGAGCAGTACTTC CASSKTGGYEQYF
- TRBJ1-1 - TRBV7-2 TGTGCCAGCAGCTTCCACGCAACAGGTGAAGCTTTCTTT CASSFHATGEAFF
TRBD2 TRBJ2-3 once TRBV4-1 TGCGCCAGCAGCCCGTGGACTAGCGGGGGAAATACGCAGTATTTT CASSPWTSGGNTQYF
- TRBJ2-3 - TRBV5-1 TGCGCCAGCAGCTTGGGGCAGGGGTCAGATACGCAGTATTTT CASSLGQGSDTQYF
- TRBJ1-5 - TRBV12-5 TGTGCTGGAAACCTAGATCAGCCCCAGCATTTT CAGNLDQPQHF
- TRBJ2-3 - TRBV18 TGTGCCAGCTCACCGGGAGGACTTTCCACAGATACGCAGTATTTT CASSPGGLSTDTQYF
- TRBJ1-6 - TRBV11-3 TGTGCCAGCAGCTATAGTGGTCGCTCCTATAATTCACCCCTCCACTTT CASSYSGRSYNSPLHF
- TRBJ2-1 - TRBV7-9 TGTGCCAGCAGCTTAGATTCTTTTCTCAATGAGCAGTTCTTC CASSLDSFLNEQFF
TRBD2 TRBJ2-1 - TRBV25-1 TGTGCCAGCAGTCCCATCAGCGGGGGGGCCTATGAGCAGTTCTTC CASSPISGGAYEQFF
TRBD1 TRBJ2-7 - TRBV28 TGTGCCAGCAGTTCGGGACAGAGCTCCTACGAGCAGTACTTC CASSSGQSSYEQYF
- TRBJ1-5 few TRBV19 TGTGCCAGTACCTTCGGGGGAGGAGAGCAGCCCCAGCATTTT CASTFGGGEQPQHF
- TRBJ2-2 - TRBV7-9 TGTGCCAGCAGAACAGGGCTGGTCGGGGAGCTGTTTTTT CASRTGLVGELFF
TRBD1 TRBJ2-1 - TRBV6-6 TGTGCCAGCAGGGATGACAGGGGAATCAATGAGCAGTTCTTC CASRDDRGINEQFF
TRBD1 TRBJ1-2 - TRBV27 TGTGCCAGCAGTCCCGCCCCGGGGGACAGTTATGGCTACACCTTC CASSPAPGDSYGYTF
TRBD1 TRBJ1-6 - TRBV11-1 TGTGCCAGCAGCCTGGACAGGGGCTTTAATTCACCCCTCCACTTT CASSLDRGFNSPLHF
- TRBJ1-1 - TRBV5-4 TGTGCCAGCAGCTTGGAGAGAACGAACACTGAAGCTTTCTTT CASSLERTNTEAFF
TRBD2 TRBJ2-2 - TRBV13 TGTGCCAGCAGCTTAGGCCTAGCGGGGGCCCCTGGTGGCACCGGGGAGCTGTTTTTT CASSLGLAGAPGGTGELFF
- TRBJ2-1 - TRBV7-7 TGTGCTAGCAGCTCCTCCCTAAACAATGAGCAGTTCTTC CASSSSLNNEQFF
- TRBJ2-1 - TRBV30 TGTGCCTGGAGTAACGGTGGGGGGAGTGGTCTGTTCTTC CAWSNGGGSGLFF
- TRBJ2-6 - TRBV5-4 TGTGCCAGCAGCTCAAACAGCCATTCTGGGGCCAACGTCCTGACTTTC CASSSNSHSGANVLTF
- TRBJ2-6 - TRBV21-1 TGTGCCAGCAGCAAAGTTCTCAGGTTAAGCTCTGGGGCCAACGTCCTGACTTTC CASSKVLRLSSGANVLTF
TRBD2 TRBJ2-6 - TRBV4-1 TGCGCCAGCAGCCCCCTACTTAGCGGGAGGGCCTCATCAGGGGCCAACGTCCTGACTTTC CASSPLLSGRASSGANVLTF
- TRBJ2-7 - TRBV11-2 TGTGCCAGCAGCTTAGTAGAGCTAGCGATAGTCCACGAGCAGTACTTC CASSLVELAIVHEQYF
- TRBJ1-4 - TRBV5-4 TGTGCCAGCAGCTTGGGTTCTGGAGGGGCGGGTAATGAAAAACTGTTTTTT CASSLGSGGAGNEKLFF
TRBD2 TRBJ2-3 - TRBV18 TGTGCCAGCTCATATAGCGGGGGTGCAGATACGCAGTATTTT CASSYSGGADTQYF
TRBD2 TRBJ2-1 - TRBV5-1 TGCGCCAGCAGCTTGGACGGGGGGGCCTCCTACAATGAGCAGTTCTTC CASSLDGGASYNEQFF
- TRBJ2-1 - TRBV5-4 TGTGCCAGCAGCCCCCATGTAGGACACTACAATGAGCAGTTCTTC CASSPHVGHYNEQFF
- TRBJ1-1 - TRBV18 TGTGCCAGCTCACCACAGCCCGACACTGAAGCTTTCTTT CASSPQPDTEAFF
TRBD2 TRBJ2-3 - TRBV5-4 TGTGCCAGCAGTCCCGGGACTAGCGACACAGATACGCAGTATTTT CASSPGTSDTDTQYF
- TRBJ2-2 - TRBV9 TGTGCCAGCAGCGTAGCGGACACCGGGGAGCTGTTTTTT CASSVADTGELFF
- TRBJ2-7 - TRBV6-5 TGTGCCAGCAGTTACTCCCTTGGACAGTTTAAAAAGCAGTACTTC CASSYSLGQFKKQYF
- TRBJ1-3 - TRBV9 TGTGCCAGCAGCGTAGCTCCCAGCTCTGGAAACACCATATATTTT CASSVAPSSGNTIYF
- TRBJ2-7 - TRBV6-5 TGTGCCAGCAGTGCAGGCTACGAGCAGTACTTC CASSAGYEQYF
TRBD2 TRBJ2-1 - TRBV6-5 TGTGCCAGCAGCCCCCCAGCGGGGGGATGGAATGAGCAGTTCTTC CASSPPAGGWNEQFF
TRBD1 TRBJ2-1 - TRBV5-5 TGTGCCAGCAGCTCGACAGGGGAGGTCAATGAGCAGTTCTTC CASSSTGEVNEQFF
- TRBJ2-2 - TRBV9 TGTGCCAGCACCGTTGAAATAACTGGGGAGCTGTTTTTT CASTVEITGELFF
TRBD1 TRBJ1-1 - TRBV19 TGTGCCAGTAGTTTCGGGACAGGGCCCCTGAACACTGAAGCTTTCTTT CASSFGTGPLNTEAFF
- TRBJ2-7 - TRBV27 TGTGCCAGCAGTTTAGGCCTAGCTACCCACGAGCAGTACTTC CASSLGLATHEQYF
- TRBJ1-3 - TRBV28 TGTGCCAGCGGAGTCAGGGCACCAGGAAACACCATATATTTT CASGVRAPGNTIYF
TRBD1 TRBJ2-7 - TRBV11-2 TGTGCCAGCAGAGGCAACAGGGGGTCTACAAGTAACGAGCAGTACTTC CASRGNRGSTSNEQYF
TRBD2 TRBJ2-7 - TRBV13 TGTGCCAGCAGCCTAAGGACTAGCGGGACGCACGAGCAGTACTTC CASSLRTSGTHEQYF
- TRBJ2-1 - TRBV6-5 TGTGCCACTAGCAGGGGACCCTACAATGAGCAGTTCTTC CATSRGPYNEQFF